This T cell receptor beta chain is drawn from a study of T cell responses to AZD1222 COVID-19 vaccine. Germline lookup yields CDR1 SEHNR and CDR2 FQNEAQ (reference sequence). Trimming shortened V by 5 bases and J by 4 bases, and 12 bases separated the two germline ends. This CDR3 is 15 amino acids long. Generated by immunoSEQ multiplex PCR, the TCRdb table keeps only in-frame clones and is missing some. The sample lists about 190,000 clones; over 80% were seen once. The source is an adult in good health. This specimen consisted of peripheral blood, obtained on day 0 of MenACWY control vaccination. The chain recombines TRBV7-9 with TRBJ2-6; D unclear. DNA for the CDR3: TGTGCCAGCAGCGGCCTAGTCGCCGGGGCCAACGTCCTGACTTTC. Protein sequence: CASSGLVAGANVLTF.